Described below is a single T cell receptor beta chain sequence and its context. The antigen remains unidentified. A junction boundary mismatches the germline segment, possibly from a read error. The source of the sample is a study of glioma-infiltrating T cells after dendritic cell vaccination. Study information: Three intradermal dendritic cell vaccine injections were given every two weeks.

Time point here: after dendritic cell vaccination, including at tumor progression/relapse. Isocitrate dehydrogenase mutation was absent in all glioblastoma patients. The CDR3 is 15 amino acids. Germline V gene lookup returns CDR1 MNHEY and CDR2 SVGAGI. Study-wide findings and caveats: Survival was not directly related to TCR clonality in these patients.

Amplification used 60 V beta primers and 13 J beta primers. Clones were sequenced by immunoSEQ multiplex PCR, and TCRdb holds only the in-frame ones, with some missing. The sample contains fewer than 75,000 clones, roughly 84% of which appear only once. The specimen comprised blood, sampled after dendritic cell vaccination. The source of this sequence is a human donor with glioblastoma. V usage is TRBV6-5 and J usage is TRBJ2-7; 11 positions match TRBD1. This CDR3 reads CAISRDRGSIYEQYF. The CDR3 DNA reads as TGTGCCATCAGTCGGGACAGGGGGTCGATCTACGAGCAGTACTTC.